The T cell receptor (beta chain) described here comes from a study of T cell responses to AZD1222 COVID-19 vaccine. Looking at the study overall: The analysis combined second doses at about 4 or about 12 weeks. Study-level findings and limits: Clonal diversity was possibly underestimated, and the donors were mostly white British, with more females.

Measured with immunoSEQ multiplex PCR; TCRdb has only the in-frame clones, and not every one. Of about 120,000 clones in the sample, around 90% are singletons; the top ten hold approximately 10%. With regard to this clone: Its antigen is not identified.

V lost 7 bases and J 2 bases, leaving 10 bases between the germline ends. CDR1 and CDR2 (germline): LNHNV, YYDKDF (reference sequence). The CDR3 totals 13 residues. The receptor was isolated from an adult in good health. The chain has TRBV15 and TRBJ2-3; D might be TRBD2 (5 bases). Material: peripheral blood, obtained on day 0 of AZD1222 vaccination. In DNA, the CDR3 is TGTGCCACCACCAGCGGATACACAGATACGCAGTATTTT. Protein sequence: CATTSGYTDTQYF.